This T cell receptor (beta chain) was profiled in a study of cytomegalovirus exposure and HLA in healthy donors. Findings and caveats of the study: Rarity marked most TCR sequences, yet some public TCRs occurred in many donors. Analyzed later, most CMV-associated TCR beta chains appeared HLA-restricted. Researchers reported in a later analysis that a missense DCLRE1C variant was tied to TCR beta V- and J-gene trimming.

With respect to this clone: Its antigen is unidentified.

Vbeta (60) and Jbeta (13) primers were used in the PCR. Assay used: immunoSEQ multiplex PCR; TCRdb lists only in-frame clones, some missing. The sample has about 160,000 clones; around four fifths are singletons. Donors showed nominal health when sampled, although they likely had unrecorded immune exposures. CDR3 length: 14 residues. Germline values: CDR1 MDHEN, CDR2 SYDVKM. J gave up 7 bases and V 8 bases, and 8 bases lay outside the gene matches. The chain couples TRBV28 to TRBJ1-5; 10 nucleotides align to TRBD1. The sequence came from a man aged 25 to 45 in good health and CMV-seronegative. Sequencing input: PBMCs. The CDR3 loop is CASQTGGAGQPQHF. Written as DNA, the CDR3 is TGTGCCAGCCAGACAGGGGGCGCTGGGCAGCCCCAGCATTTT.